The 25 T cell receptor beta chains reported below all come from one sample, sequenced in a study of T-cell reconstitution after alpha-beta-depleted transplantation in children. Unique molecular identifiers featured in how the TCRbeta library was prepared. MiXCR, run by TCRdb on the PCR reads, gives a single entry per CDR3 protein. The sample yields around 440,000 distinct CDR3 sequences, over 9.5% seen once. Sequencing used PBMCs, obtained before TCRalphabeta/CD19-depleted stem cell transplant. The receptors shown here come from a child aged 2 to 15 with inherited bone marrow failure, due to receive a stem cell transplant.

This clonotype was picked up many times. This rearrangement joins TRBV5-1 to TRBJ2-7; TRBD1 might be the D (6 bases). V dropped 2 bases and J dropped 6 bases, with 12 bases sitting between them. In germline, CDR1 is SGHRS, CDR2 YFSETQ. This CDR3 contains 13 residues. CDR3 protein: CASSLAQGGEQYF. In DNA, the CDR3 is TGCGCCAGCAGCTTAGCACAGGGCGGCGAGCAGTACTTC. The whole variable domain, filled in from reference TRBV5-1 and TRBJ2-7, reads KAGVTQTPRYLIKTRGQQVTLSCSPISGHRSVSWYQQTPGQGLQFLFEYFSETQRNKGNFPGRFSGRQFSNSRSEMNVSTLELGDSALYLCASSLAQGGEQYFGPGTRLTVT.

The sample holds many counts of this clonotype. The V gene is TRBV27, the J gene TRBJ1-5; D ambiguous. This CDR3 spans 17 amino acids. V was cut by 5 bases and J by 0 bases, with 17 bases left in between. Germline assignment: CDR1 MNHEY and CDR2 SMNVEV (reference sequence). CDR3 protein: CASSPTVGPYSNQPQHF. Here the CDR3 DNA reads TGTGCCAGCAGTCCCACAGTCGGGCCCTATAGCAATCAGCCCCAGCATTTT.

In its sample, this clonotype was seen a few times. The gene calls are TRBV12-3 or TRBV12-4 and TRBJ2-3; D not certain. This CDR3 comprises 15 residues. The V end lost 3 bases, the J end lost 0 bases, and 10 bases lay between the germline ends. The CDR3 nucleotides are TGTGCCAGCAGTTTTCGCCCCCCTAGCACAGATACGCAGTATTTT. It specifies CASSFRPPSTDTQYF.

The chain couples TRBV20-1 to TRBJ2-3; 12 nucleotides match TRBD2. The J segment lost 11 bases and the V segment lost 0 bases, leaving 21 bases of the junction unmatched. CDR3 length: 19 residues. Germline V gene sequence: CDR1 DFQATT, CDR2 SNEGSKA (reference sequence). The CDR3 region has the DNA TGCAGTGCTAGAGACTTCGTGACTAGCGGGAGTCAGAGGACATCTAAGCAGTATTTT. Protein sequence: CSARDFVTSGSQRTSKQYF.

A few counts support this clonotype. The CDR3 sequence is CASATGDPNEKLFF. In nucleotides, the CDR3 is TGTGCCAGCGCTACAGGGGACCCTAATGAAAAACTGTTTTTT. The chain is built from TRBV9 and TRBJ1-4; 7 bases fit TRBD1. Germline V gives CDR1 SGDLS, CDR2 YYNGEE. Unmatched junction bases numbered 6, after V lost 7 bases and J lost 3 bases. This CDR3 comprises 14 residues.

This clonotype was found a few times. The V call is TRBV5-6, the J call TRBJ1-1, with D possibly TRBD1 on 6 matching bases. The germline V and J ends were trimmed by 0 bases and 5 bases, with 14 bases remaining between them. This CDR3 is built from 15 residues. The germline gives CDR1 SGHDT, CDR2 YYEEEE. In nucleotides, the CDR3 is TGTGCCAGCAGCTTGGACGGGGGCATAGTAACTGAAGCTTTCTTT. Its protein is CASSLDGGIVTEAFF. Full variable domain (rest looked up from reference TRBV5-6 and TRBJ1-1): DAGVTQSPTHLIKTRGQQVTLRCSPKSGHDTVSWYQQALGQGPQFIFQYYEEEERQRGNFPDRFSGHQFPNYSSELNVNALLLGDSALYLCASSLDGGIVTEAFFGQGTRLTVV.

A remark on this clonotype: At one boundary the junction diverges from the germline segment, which might be a read error. V gene TRBV6-5 combines with J gene TRBJ2-2; D may match TRBD1 or TRBD2 (5 bases each). There are 13 residues in the CDR3. CDR1 MNHEY and CDR2 SVGAGI come from the germline V gene. The chain's CDR3 is CASSSLNTGDLFF. The DNA for the CDR3 is TGTGCCAGCAGTTCACTAAACACCGGGGACCTGTTTTTT.

This clonotype occurred many times. The gene calls are TRBV29-1 and TRBJ2-7; D call uncertain. Germline V gene sequence: CDR1 SQVTM, CDR2 ANQGSEA. This CDR3 has 12 residues. V was cut by 7 bases and J by 2 bases, with 12 bases left in between. The DNA of the CDR3 is TGCAGCGCATTGGGTTCCCCCTACGAGCAGTACTTC. The encoded protein is CSALGSPYEQYF.

The genes are TRBV12-3 or TRBV12-4 and TRBJ2-7; 7 bases agree with TRBD2. The CDR3 runs 18 residues. V trimming: 7 bases; J trimming: 7 bases; junction bases outside the gene matches: 25. The CDR3 nucleotides read TGTGCCAGCACCCAACATTGGGTGGGGAGAAGCGGGACTCGGGAGCAGTACTTC. Translating it yields CASTQHWVGRSGTREQYF.

With respect to this clonotype: The junction departs from germline at one end; a sequencing error may be responsible. This chain links TRBV20-1 with TRBJ2-5, with D hard to call. Looked up from germline, CDR1 is DFQATT and CDR2 is SNEGSKA (reference sequence). The CDR3 runs 13 residues. CDR3 bases: TGCAGTGCTATGAGAGACTCCCAAGAGATCCAGTACTTC. Translating gives CSAMRDSQEIQYF.

V usage is TRBV12-3 or TRBV12-4 and J usage is TRBJ2-7; maybe TRBD2 (5 bases). The CDR3 is 15 residues long. V was shortened by 2 bases and J by 6 bases, with 17 bases between the two germline ends. The CDR3 is CASSLTPDSASEQYF. The DNA for the CDR3 is TGTGCCAGCAGTTTAACCCCGGACTCGGCCTCCGAGCAGTACTTC.

In this sample, this clonotype turned up many times. The CDR3 nucleotides are TGCGCCAGCAGCCAAGATGGTTGGCTAGCGGGGACGTTGGGCGGGGAGCTGTTTTTT. It specifies CASSQDGWLAGTLGGELFF. The rearrangement uses TRBV4-3 and TRBJ2-2; 9 nucleotides agree with TRBD2. The CDR3 has 19 amino acids. The junction had 15 bases not matched to a gene; V was cut back by 0 bases and J by 7 bases. Germline V gene data show CDR1 as LGHNA and CDR2 as YSLEER.

This clonotype appeared many times. The V and J genes are TRBV6-5 and TRBJ1-1; D not certain. Trimming removed 0 bases from V and 0 bases from J, with 11 bases in between. CDR1 is MNHEY, CDR2 SVGAGI, per germline. The CDR3 covers 16 residues. The CDR3 is CASSYSLPSLNTEAFF. For the CDR3, the DNA is TGTGCCAGCAGTTACTCATTGCCCAGTCTGAACACTGAAGCTTTCTTT.

Remarks on this clonotype: It may be a read error: a sequence one base away is much more abundant. The chain uses TRBV6-1 and TRBJ1-2, with D tentatively TRBD1 (6 bases). The CDR3 is 15 amino acids. Trimming shortened V by 8 bases and J by 4 bases, and 20 bases separated the two germline ends. The germline V gene has CDR1 MNHNS and CDR2 SASEGT. CDR3 nucleotide sequence: TGTGCCAGCTGCCCGGGGGGGGCTCGCCTCTATGGCTACACCTTC. Protein product: CASCPGGARLYGYTF.

This clonotype occurred a few times. The chain is built from TRBV19 and TRBJ1-5, with a tentative D call TRBD1 (5 bases). The germline V gene has CDR1 LNHDA and CDR2 SQIVND (reference sequence). This CDR3 is 14 amino acids long. V was shortened by 1 base and J by 4 bases, with 8 bases between the two germline ends. Here the CDR3 reads CASSIGQRNQPQHF. The CDR3, as DNA: TGTGCCAGTAGTATAGGACAGCGAAATCAGCCCCAGCATTTT.

The chain employs TRBV7-2 and TRBJ2-7; 11 bases align to TRBD2. The J segment lost 2 bases and the V segment lost 3 bases, leaving 3 bases of the junction unmatched. This CDR3 spans 15 amino acids. Germline-derived CDR1 and CDR2 are SGHTA and FQGNSA. The CDR3 sequence: CASSFTSGGPYEQYF. The CDR3 DNA reads as TGTGCCAGCAGCTTTACTAGCGGGGGCCCCTACGAGCAGTACTTC.

Many counts were recorded for this clonotype. J is TRBJ1-5 and V is TRBV12-3 or TRBV12-4; a possible D gene is TRBD1 (5 bases). CDR3 length equals 15 residues. V was cut by 7 bases and J by 5 bases, with 18 bases left in between. In nucleotides, the CDR3 is TGTGCCAGCACCGAGCACGGGGGGATATATCAGCCCCAGCATTTT. It encodes CASTEHGGIYQPQHF.

This clonotype was recorded many times. The chain is built from TRBV5-1 and TRBJ2-1; TRBD2 aligns across 14 bases. Germline CDR1 SGHRS, CDR2 YFSETQ. The CDR3 has 16 residues. Trimming took 3 bases from V and 4 from J; bases not matched to a gene: 3. The chain's CDR3 is CASSSTSGGVYNEQFF. CDR3 sequence (DNA): TGCGCCAGCAGCTCGACTAGCGGGGGGGTTTACAATGAGCAGTTCTTC.

Only a few counts were recorded for this clonotype. The V call is TRBV9, the J call TRBJ1-1; D gene uncertain. The germline V gene has CDR1 SGDLS and CDR2 YYNGEE. Deletions cut 3 bases from V and 1 base from J, with 19 bases between. The CDR3 length is 17 residues. Here the CDR3 reads CASSASTRTSGNTEAFF. The CDR3 bases are TGTGCCAGCAGCGCATCCACGCGCACGTCAGGGAACACTGAAGCTTTCTTT.

This clonotype was counted at least ten times. The V gene is TRBV20-1, the J gene TRBJ2-5, with TRBD2 as a possible D gene (6 bases). Germline CDR1 DFQATT, CDR2 SNEGSKA (reference sequence). There are 13 residues in the CDR3. The CDR3 nucleotides read TGCAGCGCTGAAAAAGGGGCGGGGGAGACCCAGTACTTC. It yields the protein CSAEKGAGETQYF.

There are many counts of this clonotype. The chain couples TRBV18 to TRBJ2-1; D may be TRBD2 (6 bases). CDR3 length: 13 residues. Germline V gives CDR1 KGHSH, CDR2 LQKENI. V was clipped by 3 bases and J by 9 bases, with 12 bases between them. Here the CDR3 DNA reads TGTGCCAGCTCACCGGGGGGTCCCGGTGAGCAGTTCTTC. It translates to CASSPGGPGEQFF.

This clonotype has ten or more counts. The chain uses TRBV7-2 and TRBJ2-1, with D perhaps matching TRBD1 or TRBD2 (5 bases each). V was trimmed by 5 bases and J by 5 bases, leaving 19 bases between them. CDR1 and CDR2 (germline): SGHTA, FQGNSA. The CDR3 extends over 16 amino acids. DNA of the CDR3: TGTGCCAGCAGCCGAACCCCTTCCGGGGCTAACAATGAGCAGTTCTTC. Amino acid sequence: CASSRTPSGANNEQFF.

This clonotype was found many times. This rearrangement joins TRBV30 to TRBJ1-5; no firm D call. V lost 0 bases, J lost 6 bases, and 9 bases lay in between. This CDR3 contains 13 residues. Germline assignment: CDR1 GTSNPN and CDR2 SVGIG (reference sequence). The CDR3 bases are TGTGCCTGGAGTGTAGACGGGGTTCAGCCCCAGCATTTT. Its protein product is CAWSVDGVQPQHF.

There are many counts of this clonotype. This chain's CDR3 is CASSRGTSGDYNEQFF. The DNA for the CDR3 is TGTGCCAGCAGCCGAGGGACTAGCGGAGACTACAATGAGCAGTTCTTC. The chain joins TRBV5-4 to TRBJ2-1, with 11 bases identical to TRBD2. From germline, CDR1 is SGHNT and CDR2 YYREEE (reference sequence). Losses at the gene ends were 4 bases for V and 3 bases for J; bases not matched to a gene: 6. This CDR3 region has 16 residues.

This clonotype was seen many times. The chain has TRBV10-3 and TRBJ2-6; 11 bases match TRBD1. The length of the CDR3 is 16 residues. V trimming: 7 bases; J trimming: 4 bases; junction bases outside the gene matches: 6. The germline V gene has CDR1 ENHRY and CDR2 SYGVKD. The CDR3 DNA reads TGTGCCATCAACAAGGACAGGGGGCCCGGGGCCAACGTCCTGACTTTC. Its protein product is CAINKDRGPGANVLTF.